Below are 5 T cell receptor beta chains sequenced from a single sample in a study of T cell changes during pregnancy in multiple sclerosis. The repertoire was sequenced with immunoSEQ multiplex PCR; TCRdb's copy has only in-frame clones and lacks some. The sample lists tens of thousands of clones; roughly 87% were seen once. The starting material was CD8+ T cells from peripheral blood mononuclear cells, obtained after pregnancy. These receptors came from a female donor with multiple sclerosis, enrolled in a pregnancy study.

The CDR3 region has the DNA TGTGCCAGCAGTTACTCGGCAGGGTCCTACGAGCAGTACTTC. Protein sequence: CASSYSAGSYEQYF. The chain has TRBV6-5 and TRBJ2-7, with TRBD1 as a possible D gene (5 bases). The CDR3 is 14 amino acids. V was pared by 0 bases and J by 1 base, with 7 bases between. The germline V gene encodes CDR1 MNHEY and CDR2 SVGAGI.

The chain employs TRBV20-1 and TRBJ2-7, with unresolved D. In germline, CDR1 is DFQATT, CDR2 SNEGSKA (reference sequence). Trimming shortened V by 6 bases and J by 3 bases, and 9 bases separated the two germline ends. The CDR3 is 11 residues long. DNA of the CDR3: TGCAGTGCGTCCAGACTCTACGAGCAGTACTTC. Its translation: CSASRLYEQYF.

The chain has TRBV5-6 and TRBJ1-1; tentatively, D is TRBD1 (6 bases). CDR3 length: 15 residues. Germline V gene sequence: CDR1 SGHDT, CDR2 YYEEEE. V was cut by 0 bases and J by 1 base, with 10 bases left in between. The CDR3 sequence: CASSLGAQGNTEAFF. The CDR3 region has the DNA TGTGCCAGCAGCTTGGGGGCACAGGGGAACACTGAAGCTTTCTTT.

This chain connects TRBV4-1 to TRBJ2-7, with 7 bases fitting TRBD1. CDR1 is MGHRA and CDR2 is YSYEKL in the germline V gene. CDR3 length: 15 amino acids. The trim removed 1 base at V and 3 bases at J, leaving 6 bases unmatched. This CDR3 is CASSQAGGGGYEQYF. The CDR3, as DNA: TGCGCCAGCAGCCAAGCAGGGGGTGGTGGCTACGAGCAGTACTTC.

The sample holds a few counts of this clone. The V gene is TRBV25-1, the J gene TRBJ1-1, with 7 bases that match TRBD1. V lost 4 bases to trimming and J lost 6 bases; unmatched junction nucleotides: 5. Germline assignment: CDR1 MGHDK and CDR2 SYGVNS. The CDR3 totals 13 residues. In nucleotides, the CDR3 is TGTGCCAGCAGTGTTACAGGGGAAGCTGAAGCTTTCTTT. It specifies CASSVTGEAEAFF.